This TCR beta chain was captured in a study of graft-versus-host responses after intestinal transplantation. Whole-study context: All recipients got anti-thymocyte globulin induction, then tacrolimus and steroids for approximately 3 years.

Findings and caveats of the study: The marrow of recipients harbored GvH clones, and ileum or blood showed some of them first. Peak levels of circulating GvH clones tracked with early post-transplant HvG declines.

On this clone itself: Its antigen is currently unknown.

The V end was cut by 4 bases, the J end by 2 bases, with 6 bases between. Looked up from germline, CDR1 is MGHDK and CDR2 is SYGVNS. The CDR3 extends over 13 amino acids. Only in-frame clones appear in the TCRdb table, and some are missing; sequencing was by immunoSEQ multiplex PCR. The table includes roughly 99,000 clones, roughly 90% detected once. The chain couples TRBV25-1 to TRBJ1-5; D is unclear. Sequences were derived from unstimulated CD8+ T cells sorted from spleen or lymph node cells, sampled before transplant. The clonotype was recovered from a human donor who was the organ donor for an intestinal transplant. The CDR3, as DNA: TGTGCCAGCAGTGTCGGGGGCAATCAGCCCCAGCATTTT. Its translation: CASSVGGNQPQHF.